What follows describes a single T cell receptor (beta chain). The sample comes from a study of blood T cell repertoires in COVID-19. As for the study in general: Sources were T cells, B-cell-depleted T cells, or PBMCs; the material itself was cDNA or gDNA.

Participants came from roughly 24 US areas, aged roughly 18 to 95 years. Under the authors' procedure: Estimation of nucleated cell counts relied on the amplification of reference gene primers. This table comes from immunoSEQ multiplex PCR, and its TCRdb copy is limited to in-frame clones, with some not included. V and J calls and clone size follow that table, whereas D and trimming were derived from the DNA. Among about 210,000 clones, 89% were seen once, and the ten largest hold over 7%. CDR3 length: 15 amino acids. Germline V gives CDR1 SGHTS, CDR2 YDEGEE. Trimming left V 2 bases short and J 3 bases short, with 13 bases between.

The source of this sequence is a woman between 18 and 29 years old who had recovered from COVID-19. The chain has TRBV5-8 and TRBJ2-3; tentative D call: TRBD2 (7 bases). Material for sequencing was PBMCs or T cells enriched from blood (not recorded which). CDR3 in amino acids: CASSLEGGLTDTQYF. The DNA for the CDR3 is TGTGCCAGCAGCTTAGAGGGGGGGCTAACAGATACGCAGTATTTT.